This T cell receptor (beta chain) was retrieved from a study of CD4+ T cells in melanoma. Regarding the study as a whole: Neoantigen-specific CD4+ T cells in melanoma reportedly had diverse differentiation states. CD8+ T cell, macrophage and B cell function reportedly correlated with neoantigen-specific CD4+ T cells.

Trimming took off 2 bases at V and 2 bases at J, with 10 bases between the two ends. Germline V gene data show CDR1 as SGHVS and CDR2 as FNYEAQ. The CDR3 contains 15 residues. With respect to this clone: Its antigen is currently unknown.

Repertoires were generated with immunoSEQ multiplex PCR, while TCRdb's copy carries only in-frame clones and drops some. The table records 110,000 to 150,000 clones, about 93% of them present only once. The sequence derives from a human donor with melanoma. The V and J genes are TRBV7-6 and TRBJ2-1, with TRBD2 as a possible D gene (5 bases). CDR3 bases: TGTGCCAGCAGCTTAATTAACGGGGCCTACAATGAGCAGTTCTTC. Translating gives CASSLINGAYNEQFF.